This T cell receptor beta chain was sequenced for a study of T cells in Graves' hyperthyroidism and ophthalmopathy. Overall study: Blood was drawn when the patient was first diagnosed and still untreated. Study results and caveats: Onset of ophthalmopathy came a median roughly 6.9 months after the model predicted it. Most clonotypes expanded in thyroid above 0.001 were likewise present in blood.

When ophthalmopathy did not progress within 18 months, Graves' hyperthyroidism was considered stable. RNA transcripts were the template for amplifying TCR beta CDR3 regions. The TCR CDR3 was amplified in a first-round RT-PCR using the HTBI primer set. TCRdb re-called the multiplex PCR reads with MiXCR, one entry per CDR3 protein. The sample records some 740,000 distinct CDR3 sequences, roughly 15% being singletons. In its sample, this clonotype was seen many times. The antigen is unknown. Sequencing was carried out using blood. The origin of this receptor is a woman between 18 and 30 years old with Graves' hyperthyroidism.

The chain's CDR3 is CACTNRGSYEQYF. The CDR3 DNA follows: TGTGCCTGCACAAACCGGGGCTCCTACGAGCAGTACTTC. The chain recombines TRBV3-1 with TRBJ2-7, with a possible D match to TRBD2 (5 bases). Germline V gene data show CDR1 as LGHDT and CDR2 as YNNKEL (reference sequence). V lost 11 bases to trimming and J lost 0 bases, with 14 bases between them. The CDR3 loop spans 13 amino acids.